A single sample gave rise to the 15 T cell receptor beta chains below, sequenced in a study of PD-1 blockade in classical Hodgkin lymphoma. Time point of the sample: cycle 4 day 1 (C4D1), after about 6 weeks of nivolumab. Each and every patient relapsed after autologous stem cell transplantation, and patients got differing brentuximab vedotin exposure. This table comes from immunoSEQ multiplex PCR, and its TCRdb copy is limited to in-frame clones, with some not included. The data show more than 95,000 clones, roughly nine tenths seen once. The sequenced sample was peripheral blood mononuclear cells (PBMCs), obtained before the fourth cycle of nivolumab. These receptor sequences come from a human donor with classical Hodgkin lymphoma.

The chain carries TRBV7-2 and TRBJ2-2; 10 positions match TRBD2. Germline V gives CDR1 SGHTA, CDR2 FQGNSA. This CDR3 is built from 17 residues. The junction had 10 bases not matched to a gene; V was cut back by 2 bases and J by 7 bases. In nucleotides, the CDR3 is TGTGCCAGCAGCTTACCCCGGCTAGCGGGAGTGAGCGGGGAGCTGTTTTTT. It translates to CASSLPRLAGVSGELFF.

V is TRBV19 and J is TRBJ1-1, with D uncertain. V lost 1 base and J 8 bases, leaving 14 bases between the germline ends. The V gene's germline CDR1 is LNHDA and CDR2 SQIVND (reference sequence). CDR3 length equals 14 residues. CDR3 region: CASSIGVNSGEAFF. The CDR3 DNA is TGTGCCAGTAGTATAGGGGTAAACAGTGGAGAAGCTTTCTTT.

This clone has a single count. The chain has TRBV5-5 and TRBJ1-2; no definite D call. This CDR3 has 14 amino acids. CDR1 and CDR2 (germline): SGHKS, YYEKEE (reference sequence). Trimming cost V 0 bases and J 4 bases, with 10 bases left between them. CDR3 protein: CASSLDWGSYGYTF. For the CDR3, the DNA is TGTGCCAGCAGCTTGGATTGGGGTAGCTATGGCTACACCTTC.

V is TRBV27 and J is TRBJ1-2, with 9 bases fitting TRBD1. Germline CDR1 is MNHEY and CDR2 is SMNVEV (reference sequence). Trimming at V came to 4 bases and at J to 5 bases, leaving 5 bases not matched to a gene. There are 14 residues in the CDR3. CDR3: CASSSDRGKYGYTF. In DNA, the CDR3 is TGTGCCAGCAGTTCCGACAGGGGGAAATATGGCTACACCTTC.

A few counts support this clone. The chain carries TRBV2 and TRBJ2-1; 9 bases agree with TRBD2. CDR1 is SNHLY and CDR2 is FYNNEI in the germline V gene. Unmatched junction bases numbered 3, after V lost 2 bases and J lost 7 bases. The CDR3 is 14 amino acids. The CDR3 spells CASSETSGLNEQFF. The CDR3, as DNA: TGTGCCAGCAGTGAAACTAGCGGGCTGAATGAGCAGTTCTTC.

This chain joins TRBV5-1 and TRBJ1-2, with TRBD1 identical over 7 bases. Per the germline V gene, CDR1 is SGHRS and CDR2 is YFSETQ. Losses at the gene ends were 0 bases for V and 4 bases for J; bases not matched to a gene: 9. The CDR3 is 16 amino acids. CDR3 in DNA: TGCGCCAGCAGCTTGGCCGGGACAGTCGTTAGCTATGGCTACACCTTC. This sequence encodes CASSLAGTVVSYGYTF.

The V call is TRBV19, the J call TRBJ2-2, with D perhaps TRBD2 (6 bases). The germline CDR1 and CDR2 sequences are LNHDA and SQIVND (reference sequence). This CDR3 is 15 amino acids long. Trimming left V 3 bases short and J 6 bases short, with 14 bases between. CDR3 DNA sequence: TGTGCCAGTAGTATCGGGGGAGAGTGGGCCGGGGAGCTGTTTTTT. It yields the protein CASSIGGEWAGELFF.

The CDR3 region has the DNA TGCAGTGCTCGAAAATCTGAAGCTTTCTTT. It translates to CSARKSEAFF. The chain is built from TRBV20-1 and TRBJ1-1; D remains unclear. The V end was cut by 5 bases, the J end by 6 bases, with 7 bases between. This CDR3 is built from 10 residues. Germline CDR1 DFQATT, CDR2 SNEGSKA (reference sequence).

This CDR3 reads CAPEGPGNYGYTF. The CDR3 DNA sequence: TGTGCCCCCGAGGGACCGGGGAACTATGGCTACACCTTC. The chain uses TRBV19 and TRBJ1-2; D possibly corresponds to TRBD1 (5 bases). The CDR3 consists of 13 residues. Germline loops: CDR1 LNHDA, CDR2 SQIVND (reference sequence). The V end was cut by 11 bases, the J end by 2 bases, with 15 bases between.

This rearrangement joins TRBV19 to TRBJ2-3, with D unclear. The CDR3 loop spans 13 amino acids. V was shortened by 6 bases and J by 5 bases, with 12 bases between the two germline ends. Germline CDR1 LNHDA, CDR2 SQIVND (reference sequence). The CDR3 DNA sequence: TGTGCCAGTAGAAGGCCTGCAGAAGATACGCAGTATTTT. It codes for CASRRPAEDTQYF.

The chain couples TRBV19 to TRBJ2-3; 7 bases are shared with TRBD2. CDR1 and CDR2 from the germline V gene are LNHDA and SQIVND (reference sequence). The CDR3 length is 15 residues. The V segment lost 8 bases and the J segment 1 base; nucleotides outside the gene matches: 9. The CDR3 spells CASRETAGGTDTQYF. CDR3 bases: TGTGCCAGTCGTGAGACTGCGGGGGGCACAGATACGCAGTATTTT.

This clone was counted only a few times. This chain uses TRBV6-5 with TRBJ2-2; the match to TRBD2 covers 9 bases. The germline V gene has CDR1 MNHEY and CDR2 SVGAGI. The CDR3 totals 16 residues. V lost 2 bases to trimming and J lost 5 bases; unmatched junction nucleotides: 6. The DNA for the CDR3 is TGTGCCAGCAGTTACGGGACTAGCCTAGGTACCGGGGAGCTGTTTTTT. Its translation: CASSYGTSLGTGELFF.

This clone was seen more than once but under ten times. The chain recombines TRBV11-2 with TRBJ2-7; the D is unclear. The CDR3 sequence is 13 residues long. Per germline, CDR1 SGHAT and CDR2 FQNNGV. V was clipped by 5 bases and J by 5 bases, with 13 bases between them. The CDR3 DNA sequence: TGTGCCAGCAGCCCCGAGACTTTGGACGAGCAGTACTTC. This translates into CASSPETLDEQYF. Together with reference TRBV11-2 and TRBJ2-7, the CDR3 gives the full variable domain: EAGVAQSPRYKIIEKRQSVAFWCNPISGHATLYWYQQILGQGPKLLIQFQNNGVVDDSQLPKDRFSAERLKGVDSTLKIQPAKLEDSAVYLCASSPETLDEQYFGPGTRLTVT.

This clone came up once. The chain carries TRBV11-2 and TRBJ1-2, with a possible D match to TRBD1 (5 bases). The CDR3 is made up of 15 amino acids. The germline V gene encodes CDR1 SGHAT and CDR2 FQNNGV. V was clipped by 4 bases and J by 4 bases, with 16 bases between them. The CDR3 region is CASSSVGGSGYGYTF. For the CDR3, the DNA is TGTGCCAGCAGCTCCGTCGGGGGGTCTGGCTATGGCTACACCTTC. Supplemented by reference TRBV11-2 and TRBJ1-2, the full variable domain reads EAGVAQSPRYKIIEKRQSVAFWCNPISGHATLYWYQQILGQGPKLLIQFQNNGVVDDSQLPKDRFSAERLKGVDSTLKIQPAKLEDSAVYLCASSSVGGSGYGYTFGSGTRLTVV.

The chain carries TRBV6-1 and TRBJ1-1, with D perhaps TRBD1 (6 bases). CDR1 is MNHNS, CDR2 SASEGT, per germline. This CDR3 has 11 amino acids. The V and J ends lost 3 bases and 11 bases respectively, with 10 bases between them. The CDR3 loop is CASSDGGRAFF. The CDR3 region has the DNA TGTGCCAGCAGTGACGGGGGGCGTGCTTTCTTT.